This passage covers 24 T cell receptor beta chains from one sample sequenced in a study of blood T cell repertoires in COVID-19. Clones were read by immunoSEQ multiplex PCR, and TCRdb kept only the in-frame ones, dropping some. Of 450,000 to 600,000 clones in the sample, about 90% are singletons; the top ten hold roughly 0.7%. The source material was PBMCs or T cells enriched from blood (not recorded which). These receptors originate from a woman in her late teens or twenties who had recovered from COVID-19.

The chain is built from TRBV13 and TRBJ1-1; 7 bases fit TRBD1. This CDR3 has 14 residues. The J segment lost 4 bases and the V segment lost 0 bases, leaving 2 bases of the junction unmatched. Germline CDR1 PRHDT, CDR2 FYEKMQ (reference sequence). CDR3 region: CASSLGGGPTEAFF. CDR3 coding DNA: TGTGCCAGCAGCTTAGGAGGGGGCCCCACTGAAGCTTTCTTT.

The chain joins TRBV5-4 to TRBJ2-7; possible D gene TRBD1, 5 bases. CDR1 is SGHNT, CDR2 YYREEE, per germline (reference sequence). V was pared by 0 bases and J by 5 bases, with 9 bases between. The CDR3 extends over 13 amino acids. CDR3 region: CASSLGQGNEQYF. CDR3 in DNA: TGTGCCAGCAGCTTGGGGCAGGGAAACGAGCAGTACTTC. The whole variable domain, filled in from reference TRBV5-4 and TRBJ2-7, reads ETGVTQSPTHLIKTRGQQVTLRCSSQSGHNTVSWYQQALGQGPQFIFQYYREEENGRGNFPPRFSGLQFPNYSSELNVNALELDDSALYLCASSLGQGNEQYFGPGTRLTVT.

This sequence joins TRBV19 and TRBJ2-2, with a weak D call TRBD1 (5 bases). This CDR3 is built from 17 residues. Trimming shortened V by 4 bases and J by 1 base, and 16 bases separated the two germline ends. The germline gives CDR1 LNHDA, CDR2 SQIVND (reference sequence). The DNA of the CDR3 is TGTGCCAGTAGTAGCTCTTTGGGGCAGCGGAACACCGGGGAGCTGTTTTTT. Its protein product is CASSSSLGQRNTGELFF.

This clone was counted once. J is TRBJ1-2 and V is TRBV5-1; weak D call: TRBD1 (6 bases). The ends were cut back, 0 bases at V and 4 bases at J, with 10 bases in the middle. Per germline, CDR1 SGHRS and CDR2 YFSETQ. This CDR3 is built from 14 residues. CDR3 nucleotide sequence: TGCGCCAGCAGCTTGGTGGGGGCGGCCTATGGCTACACCTTC. Translation: CASSLVGAAYGYTF. Full variable domain (missing parts from reference TRBV5-1 and TRBJ1-2): KAGVTQTPRYLIKTRGQQVTLSCSPISGHRSVSWYQQTPGQGLQFLFEYFSETQRNKGNFPGRFSGRQFSNSRSEMNVSTLELGDSALYLCASSLVGAAYGYTFGSGTRLTVV.

The chain carries TRBV30 and TRBJ2-5; D not certain. The CDR3 runs 13 residues. V shed 1 base and J shed 5 bases, with 11 bases lying between them. Germline CDR1 is GTSNPN and CDR2 is SVGIG (reference sequence). CDR3 coding DNA: TGTGCCTGGAGTGCTAAGGCGGCTGAGACCCAGTACTTC. It translates to CAWSAKAAETQYF.

This chain links TRBV4-2 with TRBJ2-3, with a possible D match to TRBD1 (6 bases). Trimming shortened V by 2 bases and J by 0 bases, and 12 bases separated the two germline ends. The V gene's germline CDR1 is LGHNA and CDR2 YNFKEQ. The CDR3 loop spans 16 amino acids. The CDR3 sequence is CASSQISRGSTDTQYF. CDR3 DNA: TGTGCCAGCAGCCAAATATCTAGGGGGAGCACAGATACGCAGTATTTT.

The chain recombines TRBV5-1 with TRBJ1-4; the D gene is possibly TRBD1 (6 bases). This CDR3 is 14 amino acids long. CDR1 and CDR2 from the germline V gene are SGHRS and YFSETQ. V was shortened by 0 bases and J by 6 bases, with 9 bases between the two germline ends. The CDR3 loop is CASSLDAGDEKLFF. The CDR3 nucleotides are TGCGCCAGCAGCTTGGACGCAGGGGATGAAAAACTGTTTTTT.

The rearrangement links TRBV4-1 to TRBJ2-4, with TRBD2 matching over 14 bases. V gave up 1 base and J gave up 0 bases; unmatched junction bases: 8. CDR1 is MGHRA, CDR2 YSYEKL, per germline. CDR3 length: 20 amino acids. The CDR3 coding sequence is TGCGCCAGCAGCCAAGGTCCGGGACTAGCGGGGGCCCAAGCCAAAAACATTCAGTACTTC. Encoded protein: CASSQGPGLAGAQAKNIQYF.

The rearrangement joins TRBV9 to TRBJ2-3, with D possibly being TRBD1 (5 bases). Trimming left V 0 bases short and J 0 bases short, with 11 bases between. CDR3 length equals 16 residues. Germline V gene lookup returns CDR1 SGDLS and CDR2 YYNGEE. CDR3 bases: TGTGCCAGCAGCGTAGCTCTGGGGCCCAGCACAGATACGCAGTATTTT. Its translation: CASSVALGPSTDTQYF.

The V call is TRBV30, the J call TRBJ2-1; possible D gene TRBD1, 5 bases. Germline lookup yields CDR1 GTSNPN and CDR2 SVGIG (reference sequence). Trimming pared 0 bases from V and 5 bases from J, leaving 14 bases between. This CDR3 has 15 amino acids. This CDR3 is CAWSVLRQTNNEQFF. The CDR3 nucleotides read TGTGCCTGGAGTGTACTTCGACAGACAAACAATGAGCAGTTCTTC.

The chain combines TRBV2 with TRBJ1-4; 8 positions agree with TRBD1. Trimming removed 6 bases from V and 7 bases from J; junction bases left unmatched: 7. The CDR3 runs 14 residues. Germline loops: CDR1 SNHLY, CDR2 FYNNEI. The CDR3 nucleotides are TGTGCCAGCAGCCTACAGGGGGTAGTTGAAAAACTGTTTTTT. It codes for CASSLQGVVEKLFF.

V and J are TRBV11-2 and TRBJ2-5; D is perhaps TRBD1 (5 bases). The V gene's germline CDR1 is SGHAT and CDR2 FQNNGV. V lost 2 bases to trimming and J lost 1 base, with 11 bases between them. The CDR3 sequence is 15 residues long. As DNA, the CDR3 is TGTGCCAGCAGCTTAACAGGTAGAATCCAAGAGACCCAGTACTTC. It codes for CASSLTGRIQETQYF.

DNA of the CDR3: TGCGCCAGCAGCCCGGGACAGATAGGAGAGGAACTGTTTTTT. Translated, it gives CASSPGQIGEELFF. The chain joins TRBV4-1 to TRBJ1-4; 7 bases fit TRBD1. The CDR3 runs 14 residues. V lost 4 bases, J lost 12 bases, and 11 bases stayed unmatched. CDR1 is MGHRA and CDR2 is YSYEKL in the germline V gene.

The genes are TRBV4-1 and TRBJ2-5, with a weak D call TRBD1 (6 bases). Germline CDR1 reads MGHRA; CDR2 reads YSYEKL. V lost 1 base and J lost 5, with 17 bases in between. The CDR3 runs to 16 residues. The chain's CDR3 is CASSQGGLIGQETQYF. The CDR3 DNA is TGCGCCAGCAGCCAAGGGGGGTTAATAGGACAGGAGACCCAGTACTTC.

In nucleotides, the CDR3 is TGTGCCAGCAGCCCCTGGGGGCCAGATACGCAGTATTTT. It encodes CASSPWGPDTQYF. The chain recombines TRBV3-1 (or the pseudogene TRBV3-2) with TRBJ2-3, with D perhaps matching TRBD1 (6 bases). The CDR3 extends over 13 amino acids. Trimming took off 4 bases at V and 4 bases at J, with 9 bases between the two ends. Per the germline V gene, CDR1 is LGHDT and CDR2 is YNNKEL (reference sequence).

Concerning this clone itself: Within the sample, other DNA sequences also encode this same CDR3. The V and J genes are TRBV28 and TRBJ2-7, with D perhaps matching TRBD2 (7 bases). This CDR3 is built from 12 residues. Trimming pared 3 bases from V and 6 bases from J, leaving 9 bases between. Per the germline V gene, CDR1 is MDHEN and CDR2 is SYDVKM. The DNA of the CDR3 is TGTGCCAGCAGTTTGGGAGGGGGCGAGCAGTACTTC. Protein product: CASSLGGGEQYF. Full variable domain (rest looked up from reference TRBV28 and TRBJ2-7): DVKVTQSSRYLVKRTGEKVFLECVQDMDHENMFWYRQDPGLGLRLIYFSYDVKMKEKGDIPEGYSVSREKKERFSLILESASTNQTSMYLCASSLGGGEQYFGPGTRLTVT.

This sequence joins TRBV7-2 and TRBJ1-6; D is undetermined. Germline lookup yields CDR1 SGHTA and CDR2 FQGNSA. V was shortened by 5 bases and J by 10 bases, with 9 bases between the two germline ends. The CDR3 is 12 residues long. The CDR3 sequence is CASSPPGSPLHF. CDR3 nucleotides: TGTGCCAGCAGCCCCCCAGGCTCACCCCTCCACTTT. Full variable domain (outside the CDR3, taken from reference TRBV7-2 and TRBJ1-6): GAGVSQSPSNKVTEKGKDVELRCDPISGHTALYWYRQSLGQGLEFLIYFQGNSAPDKSGLPSDRFSAERTGGSVSTLTIQRTQQEDSAVYLCASSPPGSPLHFGNGTRLTVT.

This clone is a singleton in its sample. CDR3 DNA: TGTGCCAGCAGCTTTGGCGGAAACACCATATATTTT. Its protein product is CASSFGGNTIYF. This chain links TRBV5-4 with TRBJ1-3; D uncertain. CDR3 length equals 12 residues. Trimming removed 2 bases at V and 4 bases at J, with 4 bases between. CDR1 is SGHNT, CDR2 YYREEE, per germline (reference sequence).

The chain has TRBV10-1 and TRBJ2-2; D possibly corresponds to TRBD2 (6 bases). Looked up from germline, CDR1 is WNHNN and CDR2 is SYGVQD (reference sequence). V was cut by 6 bases and J by 3 bases, with 14 bases left in between. The CDR3 consists of 15 residues. Here the CDR3 DNA reads TGCGCCAGCAGCCCCGGGAGCCGAGACACCGGGGAGCTGTTTTTT. Amino acids: CASSPGSRDTGELFF.

The V and J genes are TRBV7-9 and TRBJ1-2, with 7 bases fitting TRBD1. The CDR3 length is 14 residues. The germline V gene encodes CDR1 SEHNR and CDR2 FQNEAQ (reference sequence). Unmatched junction bases numbered 10, after V lost 4 bases and J lost 8 bases. The CDR3 DNA reads TGTGCCAGCAGCTCCACATCACAGGGGCAAGGCTACACCTTC. This translates into CASSSTSQGQGYTF.

The rearrangement joins TRBV29-1 to TRBJ1-1, with D possibly being TRBD1 (5 bases). CDR3 size: 14 residues. Germline-derived CDR1 and CDR2 are SQVTM and ANQGSEA. Trimming stripped 4 bases from V and 0 bases from J, with 12 bases between. The CDR3 DNA is TGCAGCGTTGCTGACAGCTTCATGAACACTGAAGCTTTCTTT. Translation gives CSVADSFMNTEAFF.

The rearrangement joins TRBV11-2 to TRBJ1-1; maybe TRBD1 (5 bases). The CDR3 runs to 17 residues. Germline V gene data show CDR1 as SGHAT and CDR2 as FQNNGV. Deletions cut 5 bases from V and 1 base from J, with 20 bases between. This CDR3 reads CASSVRVGSGKNTEAFF. The CDR3 bases are TGTGCCAGCAGCGTCAGGGTAGGCTCTGGGAAGAACACTGAAGCTTTCTTT.

This chain joins TRBV11-2 and TRBJ1-1; D is undetermined. The CDR3 consists of 13 residues. Germline V lookup: CDR1 SGHAT, CDR2 FQNNGV. Trimming stripped 3 bases from V and 4 bases from J, with 9 bases between. The CDR3 DNA follows: TGTGCCAGCAGCTTGGCTCGAAGCACTGAAGCTTTCTTT. It encodes CASSLARSTEAFF.

The genes are TRBV7-2 and TRBJ2-5, with TRBD2 identical over 11 bases. This CDR3 is 15 amino acids long. Germline CDR1 reads SGHTA; CDR2 reads FQGNSA. V shed 1 base and J 2 bases; nucleotides not matched to a gene: 0. The CDR3 here is CASSLVAGGQETQYF. The CDR3 DNA follows: TGTGCCAGCAGCTTAGTAGCGGGGGGGCAAGAGACCCAGTACTTC.